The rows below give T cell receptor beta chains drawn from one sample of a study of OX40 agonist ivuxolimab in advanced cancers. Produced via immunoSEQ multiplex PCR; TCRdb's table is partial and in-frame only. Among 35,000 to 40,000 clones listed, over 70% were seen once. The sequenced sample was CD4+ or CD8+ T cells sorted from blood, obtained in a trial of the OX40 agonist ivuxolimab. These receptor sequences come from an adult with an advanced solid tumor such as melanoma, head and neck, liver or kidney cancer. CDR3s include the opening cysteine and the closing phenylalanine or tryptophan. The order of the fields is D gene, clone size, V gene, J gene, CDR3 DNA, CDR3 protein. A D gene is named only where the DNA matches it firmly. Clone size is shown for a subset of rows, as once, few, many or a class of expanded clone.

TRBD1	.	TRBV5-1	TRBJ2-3	TGCGCCAGCAGTGAAGGACAGGGGACAGATACGCAGTATTTT	CASSEGQGTDTQYF
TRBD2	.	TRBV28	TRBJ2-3	TGTGCCAGCAGTTCCCTCCCTTCCGGACTAGCGGGGGGCCCAGATACGCAGTATTTT	CASSSLPSGLAGGPDTQYF
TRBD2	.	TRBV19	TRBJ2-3	TGTGCCAGTAGTCTTCGGGGGGGCGGTGCAGATACGCAGTATTTT	CASSLRGGGADTQYF
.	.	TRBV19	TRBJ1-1	TGTGCCAGTAGTATTAGCGGAGCGGCTGAAGCTTTCTTT	CASSISGAAEAFF
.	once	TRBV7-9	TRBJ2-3	TGTGCCAGCAGCTTAGGATTCACAGATACGCAGTATTTT	CASSLGFTDTQYF
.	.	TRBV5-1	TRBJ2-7	TGCGCCAGCAGCACAGAGGGCGGATACTCCTACGAGCAGTACTTC	CASSTEGGYSYEQYF
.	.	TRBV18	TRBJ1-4	TGTGCCAGCTCACCAGAGAGGTCGACTAATGAAAAACTGTTTTTT	CASSPERSTNEKLFF
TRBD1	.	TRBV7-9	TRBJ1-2	TGTGCCAGCAGCTTATCCGGGACAGGGGGCGCGGAGGATGGCTACACCTTC	CASSLSGTGGAEDGYTF
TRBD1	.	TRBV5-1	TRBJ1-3	TGCGCCAGCAGCTTGAGGGGGACAGGGATCGGAAACACCATATATTTT	CASSLRGTGIGNTIYF
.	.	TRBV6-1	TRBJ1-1	TGTGCCAGCAGTGATATGGACAGCCTTTTGAACACTGAAGCTTTCTTT	CASSDMDSLLNTEAFF
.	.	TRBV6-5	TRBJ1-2	TGTGCCAGCAGTTACACCCGACAGGATATTTATGGCTACACCTTC	CASSYTRQDIYGYTF
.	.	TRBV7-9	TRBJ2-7	TGTGCCAGCAGCTTAGATGGGGGCCACGAGCAGTACTTC	CASSLDGGHEQYF
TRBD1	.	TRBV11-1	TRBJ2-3	TGTGCCAGCAGGCCCCCGGGACAGGGGTCAGATACGCAGTATTTT	CASRPPGQGSDTQYF
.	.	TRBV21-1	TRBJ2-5	TGTGCCAGCAGCAAAAGCAGAAAGCCAGGGGCGCGGGAGACCCAGTACTTC	CASSKSRKPGARETQYF
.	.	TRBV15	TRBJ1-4	TGTGCCACCAGACAGGACACTAATGAAAAACTGTTTTTT	CATRQDTNEKLFF
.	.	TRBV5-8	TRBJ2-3	TGTGCCAGCAGCTTGGACAGAAGCACAGATACGCAGTATTTT	CASSLDRSTDTQYF
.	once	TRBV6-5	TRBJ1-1	TGTGCCAGCAGATCCGCCGGGACGGTGAACACTGAAGCTTTCTTT	CASRSAGTVNTEAFF
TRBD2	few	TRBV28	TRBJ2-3	TGTGCCAGCAGTTCTAGCGGGGCTCACACAGATACGCAGTATTTT	CASSSSGAHTDTQYF
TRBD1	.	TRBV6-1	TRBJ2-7	TGTGCCAGCAACTCCGGGACAGCGTTGGAGGACGAGCAGTACTTC	CASNSGTALEDEQYF
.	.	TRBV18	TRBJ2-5	TGTGCCAGCTCACCAGGGACAAAGGAGACCCAGTACTTC	CASSPGTKETQYF
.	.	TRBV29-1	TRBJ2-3	TGCAGCGTGAACGAAGTGACTTTCACAGATACGCAGTATTTT	CSVNEVTFTDTQYF
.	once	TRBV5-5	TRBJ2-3	TGTGCCAGCAGCTACTTCCGGGACAGCACAGATACGCAGTATTTT	CASSYFRDSTDTQYF
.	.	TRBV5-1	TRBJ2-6	TGCGCCAGCAGCTTGGTGATGGGGGGCGCCTCTGGGGCCAACGTCCTGACTTTC	CASSLVMGGASGANVLTF
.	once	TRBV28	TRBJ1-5	TGTGCCAGCAGTCCGGGGGACTTTAGCAATCAGCCCCAGCATTTT	CASSPGDFSNQPQHF
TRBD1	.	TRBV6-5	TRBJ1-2	TGTGCCAGCAATCCGGGACAGGGAGAATACACCTTC	CASNPGQGEYTF
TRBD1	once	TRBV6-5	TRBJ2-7	TGTGCCAGCAGTTCCCGGAGGACAGGGGGCTACGAGCAGTACTTC	CASSSRRTGGYEQYF
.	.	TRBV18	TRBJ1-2	TGTGCCAGTTTACTGGGACCGCGATATGGCTACACCTTC	CASLLGPRYGYTF
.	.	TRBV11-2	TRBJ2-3	TGTGCCAGCAGCCGTATGACGGGGGGCACAGATACGCAGTATTTT	CASSRMTGGTDTQYF
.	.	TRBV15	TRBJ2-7	TGTGCCACCAGCAGAGATTTTGGCACCTACGAGCAGTACTTC	CATSRDFGTYEQYF
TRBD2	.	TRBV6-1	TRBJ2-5	TGTGCCAGCAGTGCGACTAGCGGCGAGACCCAGTACTTC	CASSATSGETQYF
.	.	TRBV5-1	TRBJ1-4	TGCGCCAGCAGCTTGGGATCCAGGAATGAAAAACTGTTTTTT	CASSLGSRNEKLFF
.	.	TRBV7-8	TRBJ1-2	TGTGCCAGCAGCTACCAAGGGACCTATGGCTACACCTTC	CASSYQGTYGYTF
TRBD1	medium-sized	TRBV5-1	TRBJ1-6	TGCGCCAGCAGCTTGGCACACGGACAGGGTTCACCCCTCCACTTT	CASSLAHGQGSPLHF
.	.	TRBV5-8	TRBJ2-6	TGTGCCAGCAGCTCCGGACACCTCTCTGGGGCCAACGTCCTGACTTTC	CASSSGHLSGANVLTF
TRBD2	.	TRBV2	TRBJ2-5	TGTGCCAGCAGGGCTACTAGCGGGGGAAAAGAGACCCAGTACTTC	CASRATSGGKETQYF
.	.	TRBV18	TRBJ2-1	TGTGCCAGCTCACCCCTGGAAGGCTCCTACAATGAGCAGTTCTTC	CASSPLEGSYNEQFF
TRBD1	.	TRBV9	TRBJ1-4	TGTGCCAGCAGTCGTCAGGGGGCCCCTAATGAAAAACTGTTTTTT	CASSRQGAPNEKLFF
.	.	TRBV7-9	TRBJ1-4	TGTGCCAGCAGCGCAGTTGGGAATACTAATGAAAAACTGTTTTTT	CASSAVGNTNEKLFF
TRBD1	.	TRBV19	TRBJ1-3	TGTGCCAGTAGTAGGAGCCAACTAGGGGGCCCTGGAAACACCATATATTTT	CASSRSQLGGPGNTIYF
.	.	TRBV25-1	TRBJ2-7	TGTGCCAGCAGAGCGGTGGGCAGGGGCTACGAGCAGTACTTC	CASRAVGRGYEQYF
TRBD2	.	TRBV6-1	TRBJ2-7	TGTGCCAGCAGTGAACTAGCGGGCATAGACGAGCAGTACTTC	CASSELAGIDEQYF
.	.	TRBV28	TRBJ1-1	TGTGCCAGCAAGTTAAGGGTTTTGGGCGAAGCTTTCTTT	CASKLRVLGEAFF
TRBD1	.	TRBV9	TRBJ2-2	TGTGCCAGCAGCGTCGGACAGGGTGGAACCGGGGAGCTGTTTTTT	CASSVGQGGTGELFF
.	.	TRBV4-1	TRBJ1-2	TGCGCCAGCAGCCAAGATCTCCGTTTTAGGGGCAACTATGGCTACACCTTC	CASSQDLRFRGNYGYTF
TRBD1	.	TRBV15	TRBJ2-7	TGTGCCACCAGCCCCGGACAGGGGGCCGGCGAGCAGTACTTC	CATSPGQGAGEQYF
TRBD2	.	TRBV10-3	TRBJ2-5	TGTGCCATCAGACCTAGCGGAGCTCTCCAAGAGACCCAGTACTTC	CAIRPSGALQETQYF
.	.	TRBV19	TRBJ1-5	TGTGCCAGTACTTCGCGGGGGCGCTGGACGGGCAATCAGCCCCAGCATTTT	CASTSRGRWTGNQPQHF
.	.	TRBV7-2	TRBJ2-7	TGTGCCAGCAGCTTTCTATCCCGGCTTGAGGACGAGCAGTACTTC	CASSFLSRLEDEQYF
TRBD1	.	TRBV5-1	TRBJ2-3	TGCGCCAGCAGCTGGGACAGGATCACAGATACGCAGTATTTT	CASSWDRITDTQYF
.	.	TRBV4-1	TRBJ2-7	TGCGCCAGCAGCCAACTACGGGCGTGGGGCCTCCCTACGAGGCAGTACTTC	CASSQLRAWGLPTRQYF
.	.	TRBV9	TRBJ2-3	TGTGCCAGCAGCGTACAGGGGCCAGATACGCAGTATTTT	CASSVQGPDTQYF
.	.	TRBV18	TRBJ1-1	TGTGCCAGCTCACAGGGGACTGAAGCTTTCTTT	CASSQGTEAFF